Presented here are 25 T cell receptor beta chains from one specimen sequenced in a study of blood T cell repertoires in COVID-19. The protocol was immunoSEQ multiplex PCR, while the TCRdb copy is restricted to in-frame clones and leaves out a portion. The sample has about 300,000 clones; 88% are singletons. The material sequenced was peripheral blood. These receptors originate from a man aged 18 to 30 with active or convalescent COVID-19.

This clone was seen only a few times. The chain recombines TRBV6-5 with TRBJ2-1, with D tentatively TRBD1 (6 bases). Germline V CDR1 and CDR2: MNHEY, SVGAGI. There are 12 residues in the CDR3. V was clipped by 7 bases and J by 6 bases, with 10 bases between them. This CDR3 is CASKTGGNEQFF. CDR3 nucleotide sequence: TGTGCCAGCAAGACAGGAGGCAATGAGCAGTTCTTC.

In its sample, this clone was seen a few times. V usage is TRBV19 and J usage is TRBJ1-4; tentative D call: TRBD1 (5 bases). The CDR3 has 15 residues. Germline CDR1 LNHDA, CDR2 SQIVND (reference sequence). The germline V and J ends were trimmed by 7 bases and 7 bases, with 19 bases remaining between them. The CDR3 DNA follows: TGTGCCAGTACCCTAAGGCCGGGGGGTGGTGAAAAACTGTTTTTT. It specifies CASTLRPGGGEKLFF. The full variable domain, with the rest looked up from reference TRBV19 and TRBJ1-4, is DGGITQSPKYLFRKEGQNVTLSCEQNLNHDAMYWYRQDPGQGLRLIYYSQIVNDFQKGDIAEGYSVSREKKESFPLTVTSAQKNPTAFYLCASTLRPGGGEKLFFGSGTQLSVL.

Comments on this clone: This CDR3 is also generated by other DNA sequences in the sample. V gene TRBV18 combines with J gene TRBJ2-5, with a weak D call TRBD1 (6 bases). CDR1 KGHSH and CDR2 LQKENI come from the germline V gene. CDR3 length: 13 amino acids. Trimming removed 3 bases at V and 4 bases at J, with 9 bases between. CDR3 loop: CASSPETGETQYF. In nucleotides, the CDR3 is TGTGCCAGCTCACCTGAGACAGGAGAGACCCAGTACTTC.

The chain links TRBV3-1 (or the pseudogene TRBV3-2) to TRBJ2-1; no firm D call. The CDR3 consists of 16 residues. V lost 0 bases, J lost 4 bases, and 13 bases lay in between. Germline CDR1 reads LGHDT; CDR2 reads YNNKEL (reference sequence). CDR3 sequence reads: CASSQDQRLGYNEQFF. CDR3 DNA: TGTGCCAGCAGCCAAGATCAGCGTCTTGGGTACAATGAGCAGTTCTTC.

CDR3 coding DNA: TGTGCCAGCAGCTTTGTTACTCCCGACCTGGGGGCTTCGAACACTGAAGCTTTCTTT. Encoded protein: CASSFVTPDLGASNTEAFF. The chain joins TRBV11-2 to TRBJ1-1, with D possibly TRBD1 on 6 matching bases. The CDR3 consists of 19 residues. CDR1 is SGHAT and CDR2 is FQNNGV in the germline V gene. Deletions cut 3 bases from V and 1 base from J, with 24 bases between.

The chain has TRBV19 and TRBJ1-1, with D unclear. Trimming stripped 7 bases from V and 0 bases from J, with 15 bases between. The CDR3 is 15 amino acids. The germline gives CDR1 LNHDA, CDR2 SQIVND (reference sequence). The CDR3 coding sequence is TGTGCCAGTAATTGGGCGGGGAGAATGAACACTGAAGCTTTCTTT. Translation: CASNWAGRMNTEAFF.

V usage is TRBV3-1 (or the pseudogene TRBV3-2) and J usage is TRBJ1-2; D might be TRBD1 (6 bases). Looked up from germline, CDR1 is LGHDT and CDR2 is YNNKEL (reference sequence). The CDR3 is 14 amino acids. The ends were cut back, 8 bases at V and 5 bases at J, with 18 bases in the middle. CDR3 DNA sequence: TGTGCCAGCTGGGGGCAGCTGGGAGGGTATGGCTACACCTTC. This encodes CASWGQLGGYGYTF.

J is TRBJ2-1 and V is TRBV11-2; tentative D call: TRBD2 (6 bases). Per germline, CDR1 SGHAT and CDR2 FQNNGV. The CDR3 length is 18 residues. V was trimmed by 0 bases and J by 4 bases, leaving 19 bases between them. As DNA, the CDR3 is TGTGCCAGCAGCTTAGAAATAAGGCGGGGCCCGTCATACAATGAGCAGTTCTTC. This translates into CASSLEIRRGPSYNEQFF. Full variable domain (rest looked up from reference TRBV11-2 and TRBJ2-1): EAGVAQSPRYKIIEKRQSVAFWCNPISGHATLYWYQQILGQGPKLLIQFQNNGVVDDSQLPKDRFSAERLKGVDSTLKIQPAKLEDSAVYLCASSLEIRRGPSYNEQFFGPGTRLTVL.

The rearrangement uses TRBV19 and TRBJ1-5; possibly TRBD1 for D (6 bases). Germline CDR1 is LNHDA and CDR2 is SQIVND (reference sequence). The CDR3 totals 15 residues. V was shortened by 6 bases and J by 1 base, with 13 bases between the two germline ends. The CDR3 region is CASRRGMRSNQPQHF. The CDR3 DNA follows: TGTGCCAGTAGAAGGGGGATGAGAAGCAATCAGCCCCAGCATTTT.

This clone was seen only a few times. The J gene is TRBJ1-2, the V gene TRBV19, with 12 positions matching TRBD1. The CDR3 loop spans 15 amino acids. Germline V gives CDR1 LNHDA, CDR2 SQIVND (reference sequence). Trimming at V came to 4 bases and at J to 4 bases, leaving 4 bases not matched to a gene. The CDR3 bases are TGTGCCAGTAGTACGGGACAGGGGGCACTCTATGGCTACACCTTC. Its translation is CASSTGQGALYGYTF. The full variable domain, in which reference TRBV19 and TRBJ1-2 provide the parts outside the CDR3, is DGGITQSPKYLFRKEGQNVTLSCEQNLNHDAMYWYRQDPGQGLRLIYYSQIVNDFQKGDIAEGYSVSREKKESFPLTVTSAQKNPTAFYLCASSTGQGALYGYTFGSGTRLTVV.

The chain couples TRBV9 to TRBJ1-2; maybe TRBD1 (5 bases). The CDR3 runs to 13 residues. CDR1 is SGDLS and CDR2 is YYNGEE in the germline V gene. V was trimmed by 2 bases and J by 4 bases, leaving 9 bases between them. CDR3 DNA: TGTGCCAGCAGCGTGACAGAGGTCTATGGCTACACCTTC. It codes for CASSVTEVYGYTF.

This chain connects TRBV6-1 to TRBJ1-4; tentative D call: TRBD1 (5 bases). Germline V gene data show CDR1 as MNHNS and CDR2 as SASEGT. V gave up 3 bases and J gave up 5 bases, with 10 bases separating them. The CDR3 loop spans 14 amino acids. CDR3 protein: CASSDDSLNEKLFF. Here the CDR3 DNA reads TGTGCCAGCAGTGACGACAGCCTCAATGAAAAACTGTTTTTT.

The genes are TRBV9 and TRBJ1-3; 7 bases align to TRBD1. After removal of 4 bases from V and 2 bases from J, the junction contained 6 bases not matched to a gene. This CDR3 comprises 15 residues. Germline V CDR1 and CDR2: SGDLS, YYNGEE. The CDR3 is CASSSTGTAGNTIYF. The CDR3 region has the DNA TGTGCCAGCAGCTCGACAGGGACTGCTGGAAACACCATATATTTT.

The chain couples TRBV6-2 or TRBV6-3 to TRBJ2-2; TRBD1 agrees at 7 bases. The CDR3 is 15 residues long. The germline gives CDR1 MNHEY, CDR2 SVGEGT. The V segment lost 7 bases and the J segment 5 bases; nucleotides outside the gene matches: 10. The CDR3 sequence: CASTPLDRLTGELFF. Written as DNA, the CDR3 is TGTGCCAGCACCCCCCTGGACAGGTTAACCGGGGAGCTGTTTTTT.

This chain joins TRBV14 and TRBJ1-4; D not resolved. CDR3 size: 15 residues. From germline, CDR1 is SGHDN and CDR2 FVKESK. The V end lost 2 bases, the J end lost 4 bases, and 11 bases lay between the germline ends. The CDR3 is CASSQSRGNNEKLFF. CDR3 DNA sequence: TGTGCCAGCAGCCAAAGCCGGGGTAATAATGAAAAACTGTTTTTT.

The chain couples TRBV2 to TRBJ1-2; D ambiguous. The CDR3 covers 15 residues. Germline CDR1 and CDR2: SNHLY and FYNNEI. Trimming cost V 6 bases and J 5 bases, with 19 bases left between them. The CDR3 is CASSLLDTTTYGYTF. The DNA of the CDR3 is TGTGCCAGCAGCCTTTTAGACACAACGACGTATGGCTACACCTTC.

The chain combines TRBV7-9 with TRBJ1-1; D unresolved. Trimming pared 5 bases from V and 3 bases from J, leaving 16 bases between. The CDR3 has 15 residues. The V gene's germline CDR1 is SEHNR and CDR2 FQNEAQ (reference sequence). CDR3 nucleotide sequence: TGTGCCAGCAGCCCCCATGCGGCCGCTTACACTGAAGCTTTCTTT. It codes for CASSPHAAAYTEAFF.

The rearrangement joins TRBV4-3 to TRBJ2-3; TRBD2 matches 12 bases. V lost 0 bases, J lost 4 bases, and 8 bases stayed unmatched. This CDR3 has 18 amino acids. CDR1 and CDR2 from the germline V gene are LGHNA and YSLEER. CDR3 in DNA: TGCGCCAGCAGCCAAGATCCCCTCGCTAGCGGGGGGGCAGATACGCAGTATTTT. It yields the protein CASSQDPLASGGADTQYF.

This clone was detected only a few times. The chain is built from TRBV18 and TRBJ1-2, with 7 bases identical to TRBD1. Trimming at V came to 3 bases and at J to 0 bases, leaving 1 base not matched to a gene. Looked up from germline, CDR1 is KGHSH and CDR2 is LQKENI. The CDR3 has 14 amino acids. The CDR3 is CASSPGQTNYGYTF. CDR3 nucleotides: TGTGCCAGCTCACCGGGACAGACTAACTATGGCTACACCTTC.

This clone came up once. This chain uses TRBV6-4 with TRBJ2-1, with TRBD2 matching over 10 bases. The ends lost 4 bases at V and 5 bases at J; junction bases unmatched: 5. The germline V gene encodes CDR1 MRHNA and CDR2 SNTAGT. The CDR3 extends over 15 amino acids. CDR3 nucleotide sequence: TGTGCCAGCAGTGGGGCTAGCGGGGGCCACAATGAGCAGTTCTTC. This sequence encodes CASSGASGGHNEQFF.

This clone was seen just once. The V and J genes are TRBV2 and TRBJ2-7; 12 bases match TRBD1. Trimming removed 10 bases from V and 6 bases from J; junction bases left unmatched: 13. Germline CDR1 SNHLY, CDR2 FYNNEI. This CDR3 has 15 residues. This CDR3 reads CAIKEGTGGSGEQYF. CDR3 sequence (DNA): TGTGCCATCAAGGAGGGGACAGGGGGCTCGGGCGAGCAGTACTTC.

The genes are TRBV5-1 and TRBJ2-3; a weak D match, TRBD2 (6 bases). Germline V gene lookup returns CDR1 SGHRS and CDR2 YFSETQ. CDR3 length equals 19 residues. The V end was cut by 2 bases, the J end by 2 bases, with 24 bases between. CDR3 nucleotide sequence: TGCGCCAGCAGCTTCTTAACCTTGACCACTAGCTCCTTCACAGATACGCAGTATTTT. Its translation is CASSFLTLTTSSFTDTQYF.

The V call is TRBV2, the J call TRBJ2-1, with 12 bases fitting TRBD2. Trimming at V came to 3 bases and at J to 8 bases, leaving 11 bases not matched to a gene. Germline lookup yields CDR1 SNHLY and CDR2 FYNNEI. The CDR3 runs to 17 residues. The CDR3 DNA is TGTGCCAGCAGTGAGGCTAGCGGGGGGGCCCTTCGCCATGAGCAGTTCTTC. It specifies CASSEASGGALRHEQFF. The variable domain in full, completed from reference TRBV2 and TRBJ2-1, reads EPEVTQTPSHQVTQMGQEVILRCVPISNHLYFYWYRQILGQKVEFLVSFYNNEISEKSEIFDDQFSVERPDGSNFTLKIRSTKLEDSAMYFCASSEASGGALRHEQFFGPGTRLTVL.

In the case of this clone: Other DNA sequences in this specimen translate into the identical CDR3. The chain has TRBV5-1 and TRBJ1-2; 7 nucleotides line up with TRBD1. CDR3 length: 14 residues. CDR1 is SGHRS, CDR2 YFSETQ, per germline. J lost 1 base, V lost 0 bases, and 0 bases had no gene match. CDR3 residues: CASSLGQGNYGYTF. The CDR3 DNA is TGCGCCAGCAGCTTGGGACAGGGTAACTATGGCTACACCTTC.

The V call is TRBV9, the J call TRBJ2-5; D is possibly TRBD2 (5 bases). The length of the CDR3 is 15 residues. Germline CDR1 is SGDLS and CDR2 is YYNGEE. Trimming shortened V by 0 bases and J by 1 base, and 10 bases separated the two germline ends. The CDR3 here is CASSVDAGFQETQYF. In DNA form, the CDR3 reads TGTGCCAGCAGCGTAGATGCGGGTTTCCAAGAGACCCAGTACTTC.